This TCR beta chain is from a study of cytomegalovirus exposure and HLA in healthy donors. Looking at the study overall: Researchers previously reported finding 90 million to 120 million unique TCR beta sequences from roughly 170 million T cells.

The study, taken as a whole, reports: Confirmation in vitro established that three CMV-associated chains were specific for CMV antigens.

13 Jbeta primers and 60 Vbeta primers were used for the PCR. The data were produced by immunoSEQ multiplex PCR, yet TCRdb's version contains in-frame clones alone and is incomplete. Listed are approximately 58,000 clones; about 4% falls within the top ten. The V gene's germline CDR1 is SNHLY and CDR2 FYNNEI. V dropped 8 bases and J dropped 0 bases, with 8 bases sitting between them. The CDR3 is made up of 13 amino acids. As concerns this clone: Its target is unknown.

The source material was PBMCs. The receptor was derived from a woman aged 18-29 years in good health and CMV-seronegative. The V call is TRBV2, the J call TRBJ1-5, with a possible D match to TRBD1 (5 bases). In DNA, the CDR3 is TGTGCCAGCGGGGCCGATAGCAATCAGCCCCAGCATTTT. Translating gives CASGADSNQPQHF.